The text below deals with one TCR beta chain. Which antigen it targets is not known. No much larger clone is present one base from it, and per-base qualities are unavailable. CDR1 SGDLS and CDR2 YYNGEE are derived from the germline V gene. V and J are trimmed by 2 bases and 2 bases, and the gene matches miss 7 bases of the junction. The CDR3 runs 16 amino acids, cysteine and phenylalanine included. Left in the record is the CDR3 DNA by itself, 48 bases read in frame from the first base. This entry belongs to a study of T cell responses to AZD1222 COVID-19 vaccine (dated by TCRdb to about 2021). General notes on the study: TCR sequencing was performed for roughly 240 trial participants, of whom around 210 were given two doses of AZD1222 and around 25 were given two doses of MenACWY control vaccine. Trial participants were enrolled by age into subgroups of 18-55, 56-69 and 70-plus years, and about 150, 27 and 61 TCR-sequenced participants, respectively, were included in these subgroups. The study at large found these results: Most participants were white British and females outnumbered males, and the authors suggested that clonal diversity may have been underestimated. Nearly half of unique spike-specific TCRs reportedly recognized epitopes outside regions mutated in the B.1.351 and B.1.1.7 variants. In the small 56-69-year group, the increase in depth fell short of significance, most likely because of low power. Because no samples from the day 14 peak response were available, repertoires could be characterized only after the peak T cell response. Only a handful of AZD1222 recipients were SARS-CoV-2 seropositive at baseline, limiting conclusions about previously exposed vaccinees. After two AZD1222 doses, spike-specific TCR breadth and depth were significantly higher than at day 0 and than in MenACWY recipients. The vaccine-associated CD4 TCRs covered the entire spike protein, and the dominant responses fell in regions 160-218 and 743-854.

The CDR3 regions of human TCRbeta chains were analyzed by immunosequencing. Turning to the authors' computational methods: Repertoire TCRs were matched against a reference library of SARS-CoV-2-specific TCRs generated with the MIRA antigen-specificity platform. Breadth meant the fraction of unique TCRs that were SARS-CoV-2-associated, whereas depth meant the fraction of total T cells that were SARS-CoV-2-associated. Each spike-specific TCR was assigned to its reactive spike region and to a CD4 or CD8 class using the MIRA data. Log10-transformed breadth and depth values were compared by one-way ANOVA with Sidak's multiple comparisons tests. Held by TCRdb, this immuneACCESS table contains in-frame sequences only and omits some clones. Under half of the omission traces to an unresolved V gene where checked; the cause of the rest is unknown. That table gives V, J and clone size, and the DNA gave D and trimming. This sample lists about 140,000 clones; around nine tenths were detected once. The ten largest make up approximately 3% of the sample.

Per the publication, the time point label means: about 28 days (+/-7) after the second vaccine dose. AZD1222 recipients with second doses at about 4 weeks or about 12 weeks were pooled, because spike-specific TCR depth and breadth did not differ between schedules. Vaccinee samples came from UK trials COV001 and COV002, including a single-blind randomized controlled phase 2/3 trial of AZD1222 (ChAdOx1 nCoV-19) in healthy adults. For TCRbeta chain sequencing, PBMC samples from trial participants were taken at day 0 and at day 28 after the second dose. This specimen consisted of peripheral blood, obtained 28 days after the second AZD1222 dose. The sequence links TRBV9 to TRBJ2-5; TRBD1 fits 9 bases in the junction. The origin of this receptor is an adult who received the AZD1222 COVID-19 vaccine. The CDR3 region: CASSVTGGGRQETQYF. The bases are TGTGCCAGCAGCGTGACAGGGGGTGGTCGACAAGAGACCCAGTACTTC.